This T cell receptor beta chain was documented in a study of cytomegalovirus exposure and HLA in healthy donors. Study in general: Most genotyped donors, around four fifths of 350 to 500, had Caucasian-associated genetic ancestry.

PCR primers comprised 60 Vbeta and 13 Jbeta primers. Clones were sequenced by immunoSEQ multiplex PCR, and TCRdb holds only the in-frame ones, with some missing. Altogether some 130,000 clones are present, approximately 60% being singletons, with the ten largest covering approximately 1.7%. Concerning this clone itself: The antigen remains unidentified.

Study-level points and caveats: Later on, a genetic analysis was performed. It linked a missense variant in DCLRE1C with V- and J-gene trimming of TCR beta. Association with HLA alleles at 0.05 false discovery rate was found for approximately 18,000 TCR beta sequences in a later analysis.

The V end was cut by 5 bases, the J end by 5 bases, with 10 bases between. The CDR3 extends over 13 amino acids. Germline V lookup: CDR1 KGHSH, CDR2 LQKENI. The source of this sequence is a human donor in good health. V and J are TRBV18 and TRBJ1-5, with D unresolved. Sequenced sample: PBMCs. The CDR3 spells CASSNYGDQPQHF. CDR3 sequence (DNA): TGTGCCAGCTCAAATTACGGGGATCAGCCCCAGCATTTT.